Presented here are 10 T cell receptor beta chains from one specimen sequenced in a study of cytomegalovirus exposure and HLA in healthy donors listed by TCRdb under 2017. Receptor amplification or capture employed the immunoSEQ multiplex PCR assay. For the multiplex PCR, a mixture combining 60 forward primers for TCR Vbeta segments and 13 reverse primers for TCR Jbeta segments was used. TCRdb limited this immuneACCESS table to in-frame rearrangements with V and J called. A share of clones is missing; checked studies link under half to unresolved V genes, and the rest is unexplained. This sample holds about 130,000 clones; roughly 78% were observed only once. 2.5% to 3.5% of the sample lies in the top ten. The sequenced sample consisted of PBMCs. The source of these receptors is a male donor in good health and CMV-seronegative.

The chain couples TRBV19 to TRBJ1-1, with TRBD1 matching over 8 bases. Trimming cost V 7 bases and J 0 bases; bases outside gene matches: 7. Germline V gene sequence: CDR1 LNHDA, CDR2 SQIVND (reference sequence). The CDR3 has 15 amino acids. The CDR3 protein is CASTPRTGMNTEAFF. The CDR3 DNA sequence: TGTGCCAGTACACCTAGGACAGGGATGAACACTGAAGCTTTCTTT.

This rearrangement joins TRBV7-2 to TRBJ1-4; a weak D match, TRBD1 (5 bases). Germline lookup yields CDR1 SGHTA and CDR2 FQGNSA. CDR3 length: 11 amino acids. V lost 4 bases, J lost 16 bases, and 13 bases lay in between. The CDR3 DNA sequence: TGTGCCAGCAGCTCAAGGGGTTCTTGGTTTTTT. Amino acid sequence: CASSSRGSWFF. Full variable domain (missing parts from reference TRBV7-2 and TRBJ1-4): GAGVSQSPSNKVTEKGKDVELRCDPISGHTALYWYRQSLGQGLEFLIYFQGNSAPDKSGLPSDRFSAERTGGSVSTLTIQRTQQEDSAVYLCASSSRGSWFFGSGTQLSVL.

This clone appeared a few times. V is TRBV28 and J is TRBJ2-7; 7 nucleotides align to TRBD1. Looked up from germline, CDR1 is MDHEN and CDR2 is SYDVKM. The CDR3 is 13 amino acids. J was trimmed by 3 bases and V by 4 bases; bases with no gene match: 3. CDR3 bases: TGTGCCAGCAGTTCAGGACAGGACTACGAGCAGTACTTC. It encodes CASSSGQDYEQYF. The variable domain in full, completed from reference TRBV28 and TRBJ2-7, reads DVKVTQSSRYLVKRTGEKVFLECVQDMDHENMFWYRQDPGLGLRLIYFSYDVKMKEKGDIPEGYSVSREKKERFSLILESASTNQTSMYLCASSSGQDYEQYFGPGTRLTVT.

The CDR3 DNA reads as TGTGCCAGCAGTTCGGAACCGGGACAGCCGGTAGGGCCCCAGCATTTT. Translation gives CASSSEPGQPVGPQHF. V is TRBV6-5 and J is TRBJ1-5; 7 nucleotides agree with TRBD1. The CDR3 spans 16 residues. The V segment lost 4 bases and the J segment 9 bases; nucleotides outside the gene matches: 15. Germline-derived CDR1 and CDR2 are MNHEY and SVGAGI.

In nucleotides, the CDR3 is TGTGCCAGCAGCCCCCGGGTCCATAATTCACCCCTCCACTTT. It translates to CASSPRVHNSPLHF. The chain is built from TRBV7-2 and TRBJ1-6; D not certain. Germline assignment: CDR1 SGHTA and CDR2 FQGNSA. CDR3 length: 14 amino acids. V was shortened by 5 bases and J by 5 bases, with 10 bases between the two germline ends. Supplemented by reference TRBV7-2 and TRBJ1-6, the full variable domain reads GAGVSQSPSNKVTEKGKDVELRCDPISGHTALYWYRQSLGQGLEFLIYFQGNSAPDKSGLPSDRFSAERTGGSVSTLTIQRTQQEDSAVYLCASSPRVHNSPLHFGNGTRLTVT.

The CDR3: CAISESDREAKLFF. The CDR3 DNA reads as TGTGCCATCAGTGAATCGGACAGGGAGGCAAAACTGTTTTTT. This chain uses TRBV10-3 with TRBJ1-4; 8 nucleotides align to TRBD1. The germline V gene encodes CDR1 ENHRY and CDR2 SYGVKD. CDR3 length equals 14 residues. J lost 10 bases, V lost 3 bases, and 7 bases had no gene match.

The chain's CDR3 is CASASGGGEQYF. In DNA, the CDR3 is TGCGCCAGCGCTAGCGGGGGGGGTGAGCAGTACTTC. This rearrangement joins TRBV10-2 to TRBJ2-7; 12 positions match TRBD2. V was pared by 8 bases and J by 7 bases, with 3 bases of the junction left unmatched. Germline V gene data show CDR1 as WSHSY and CDR2 as SAAADI. The CDR3 length is 12 residues.

CDR3 sequence reads: CASSLDGFGRVRQPQHF. In nucleotides, the CDR3 is TGTGCCAGCAGCTTAGATGGTTTTGGCAGGGTTCGACAGCCCCAGCATTTT. The chain is built from TRBV11-2 and TRBJ1-5; D possibly corresponds to TRBD1 (5 bases). This CDR3 comprises 17 residues. Germline V gene sequence: CDR1 SGHAT, CDR2 FQNNGV. Trimming pared 0 bases from V and 7 bases from J, leaving 19 bases between.

The chain employs TRBV10-3 and TRBJ2-7; D uncertain. CDR3 size: 15 residues. Germline-derived CDR1 and CDR2 are ENHRY and SYGVKD. V lost 0 bases to trimming and J lost 0 bases, with 9 bases between them. CDR3 sequence reads: CAISESSNLSYEQYF. The CDR3 nucleotides are TGTGCCATCAGTGAGTCTAGCAATCTCTCCTACGAGCAGTACTTC.

The chain uses TRBV30 and TRBJ1-1, with unresolved D. Per the germline V gene, CDR1 is GTSNPN and CDR2 is SVGIG (reference sequence). Trimming pared 4 bases from V and 5 bases from J, leaving 14 bases between. The CDR3 has 13 residues. Here the CDR3 DNA reads TGTGCCTGGACCCTCGTGGGCGGGACTGAAGCTTTCTTT. Residues: CAWTLVGGTEAFF. The full variable domain, with the rest looked up from reference TRBV30 and TRBJ1-1, is SQTIHQWPATLVQPVGSPLSLECTVEGTSNPNLYWYRQAAGRGLQLLFYSVGIGQISSEVPQNLSASRPQDRQFILSSKKLLLSDSGFYLCAWTLVGGTEAFFGQGTRLTVV.